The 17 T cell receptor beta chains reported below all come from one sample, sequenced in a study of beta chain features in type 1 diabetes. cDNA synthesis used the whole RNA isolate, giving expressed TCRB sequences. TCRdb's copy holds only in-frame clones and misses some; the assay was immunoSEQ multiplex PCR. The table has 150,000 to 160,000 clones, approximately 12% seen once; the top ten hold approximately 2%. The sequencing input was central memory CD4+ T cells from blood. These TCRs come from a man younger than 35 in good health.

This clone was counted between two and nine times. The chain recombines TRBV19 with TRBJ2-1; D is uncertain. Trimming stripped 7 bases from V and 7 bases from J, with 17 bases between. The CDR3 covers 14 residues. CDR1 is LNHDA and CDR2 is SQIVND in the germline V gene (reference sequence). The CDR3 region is CASTETKDENEQFF. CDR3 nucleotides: TGTGCCAGTACCGAGACAAAGGACGAGAATGAGCAGTTCTTC. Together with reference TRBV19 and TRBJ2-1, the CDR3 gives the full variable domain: DGGITQSPKYLFRKEGQNVTLSCEQNLNHDAMYWYRQDPGQGLRLIYYSQIVNDFQKGDIAEGYSVSREKKESFPLTVTSAQKNPTAFYLCASTETKDENEQFFGPGTRLTVL.

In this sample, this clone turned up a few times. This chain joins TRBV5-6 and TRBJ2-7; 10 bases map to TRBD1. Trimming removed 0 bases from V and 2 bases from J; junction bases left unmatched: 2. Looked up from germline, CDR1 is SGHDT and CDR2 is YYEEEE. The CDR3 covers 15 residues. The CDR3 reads CASSLAGTGAYEQYF. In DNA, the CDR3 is TGTGCCAGCAGCTTGGCCGGGACAGGGGCCTACGAGCAGTACTTC.

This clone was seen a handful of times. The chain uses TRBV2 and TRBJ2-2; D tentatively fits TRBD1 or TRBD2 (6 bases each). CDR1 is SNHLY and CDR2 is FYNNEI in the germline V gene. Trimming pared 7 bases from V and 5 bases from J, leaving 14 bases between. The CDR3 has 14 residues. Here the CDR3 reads CASKGGGGTGELFF. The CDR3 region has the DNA TGTGCCAGCAAAGGGGGAGGCGGGACCGGGGAGCTGTTTTTT.

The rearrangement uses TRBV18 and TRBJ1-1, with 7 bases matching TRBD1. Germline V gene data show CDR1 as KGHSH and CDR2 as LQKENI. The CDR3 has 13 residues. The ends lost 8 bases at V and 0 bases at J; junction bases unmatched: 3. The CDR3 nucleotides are TGTGCCAGCCGGGACAGTTTGAACACTGAAGCTTTCTTT. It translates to CASRDSLNTEAFF.

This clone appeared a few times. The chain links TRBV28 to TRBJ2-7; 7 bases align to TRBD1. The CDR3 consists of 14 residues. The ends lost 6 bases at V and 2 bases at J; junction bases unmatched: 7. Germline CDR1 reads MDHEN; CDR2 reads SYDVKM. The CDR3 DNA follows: TGTGCCAGCAGAAGGACAGGTCTGACCTACGAGCAGTACTTC. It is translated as CASRRTGLTYEQYF.

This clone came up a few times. The CDR3 region is CASSAPTSGGASTDTQYF. CDR3 in DNA: TGTGCCAGCAGCGCCCCCACTAGCGGGGGGGCTAGCACAGATACGCAGTATTTT. The rearrangement joins TRBV9 to TRBJ2-3; 13 bases match TRBD2. The CDR3 runs 18 residues. J gave up 0 bases and V 3 bases, and 7 bases lay outside the gene matches. In germline, CDR1 is SGDLS, CDR2 YYNGEE. The variable domain in full, completed from reference TRBV9 and TRBJ2-3, reads DSGVTQTPKHLITATGQRVTLRCSPRSGDLSVYWYQQSLDQGLQFLIQYYNGEERAKGNILERFSAQQFPDLHSELNLSSLELGDSALYFCASSAPTSGGASTDTQYFGPGTRLTVL.

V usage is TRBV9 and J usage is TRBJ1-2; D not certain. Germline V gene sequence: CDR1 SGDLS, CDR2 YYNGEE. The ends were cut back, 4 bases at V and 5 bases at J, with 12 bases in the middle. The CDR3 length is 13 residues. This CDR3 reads CASSPQTGYGYTF. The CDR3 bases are TGTGCCAGCAGCCCCCAGACGGGGTATGGCTACACCTTC.

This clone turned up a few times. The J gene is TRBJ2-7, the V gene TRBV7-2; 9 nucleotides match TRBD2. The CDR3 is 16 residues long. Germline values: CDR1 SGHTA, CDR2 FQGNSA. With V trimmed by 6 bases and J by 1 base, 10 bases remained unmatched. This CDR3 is CASSRLPGLASYEQYF. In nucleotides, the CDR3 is TGTGCCAGCAGTCGATTGCCGGGACTAGCTTCCTACGAGCAGTACTTC.

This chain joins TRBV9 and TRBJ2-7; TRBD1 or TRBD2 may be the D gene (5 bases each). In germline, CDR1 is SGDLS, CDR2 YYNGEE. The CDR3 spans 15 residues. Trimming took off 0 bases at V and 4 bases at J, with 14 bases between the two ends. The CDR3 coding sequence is TGTGCCAGCAGCGTAGCACCCGGGGCCACATACGAGCAGTACTTC. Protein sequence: CASSVAPGATYEQYF. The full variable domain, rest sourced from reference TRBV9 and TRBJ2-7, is DSGVTQTPKHLITATGQRVTLRCSPRSGDLSVYWYQQSLDQGLQFLIQYYNGEERAKGNILERFSAQQFPDLHSELNLSSLELGDSALYFCASSVAPGATYEQYFGPGTRLTVT.

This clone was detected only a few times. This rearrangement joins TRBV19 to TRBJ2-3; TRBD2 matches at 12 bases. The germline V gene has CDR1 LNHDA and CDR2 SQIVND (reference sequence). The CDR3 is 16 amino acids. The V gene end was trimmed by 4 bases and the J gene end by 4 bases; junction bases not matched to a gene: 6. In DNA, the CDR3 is TGTGCCAGTAGTACTGGACTAGCGGGGCACGCAGATACGCAGTATTTT. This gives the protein CASSTGLAGHADTQYF.

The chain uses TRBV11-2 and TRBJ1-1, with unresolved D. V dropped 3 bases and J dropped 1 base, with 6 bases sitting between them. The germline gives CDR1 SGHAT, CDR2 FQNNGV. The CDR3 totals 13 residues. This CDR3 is CASSFRQNTEAFF. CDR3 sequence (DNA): TGTGCCAGCAGCTTTCGACAGAACACTGAAGCTTTCTTT. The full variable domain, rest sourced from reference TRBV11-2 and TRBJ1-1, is EAGVAQSPRYKIIEKRQSVAFWCNPISGHATLYWYQQILGQGPKLLIQFQNNGVVDDSQLPKDRFSAERLKGVDSTLKIQPAKLEDSAVYLCASSFRQNTEAFFGQGTRLTVV.

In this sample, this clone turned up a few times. The CDR3 bases are TGTGCCATCAGTTATACAGGACTTGAAGCTTTCTTT. Amino acid sequence: CAISYTGLEAFF. V gene TRBV10-3 combines with J gene TRBJ1-1, with TRBD1 as a possible D gene (5 bases). Germline lookup yields CDR1 ENHRY and CDR2 SYGVKD. Trimming took off 5 bases at V and 7 bases at J, with 11 bases between the two ends. The CDR3 consists of 12 residues.

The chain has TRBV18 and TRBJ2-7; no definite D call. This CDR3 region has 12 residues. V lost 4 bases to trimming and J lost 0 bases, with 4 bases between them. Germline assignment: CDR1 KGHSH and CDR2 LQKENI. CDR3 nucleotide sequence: TGTGCCAGCTCACGGGACTCCTACGAGCAGTACTTC. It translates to CASSRDSYEQYF.

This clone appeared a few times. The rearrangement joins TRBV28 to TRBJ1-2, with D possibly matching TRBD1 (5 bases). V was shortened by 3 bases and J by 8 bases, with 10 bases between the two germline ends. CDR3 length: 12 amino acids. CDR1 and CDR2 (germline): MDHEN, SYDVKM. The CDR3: CASSLMGRGYTF. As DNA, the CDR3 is TGTGCCAGCAGTTTGATGGGGCGAGGCTACACCTTC.

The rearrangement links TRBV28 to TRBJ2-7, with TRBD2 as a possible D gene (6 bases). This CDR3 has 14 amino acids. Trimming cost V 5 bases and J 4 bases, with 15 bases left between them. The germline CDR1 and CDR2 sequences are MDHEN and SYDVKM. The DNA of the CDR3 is TGTGCCAGCAGTCCCGGGGGAGGTTGGTACGAGCAGTACTTC. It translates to CASSPGGGWYEQYF.

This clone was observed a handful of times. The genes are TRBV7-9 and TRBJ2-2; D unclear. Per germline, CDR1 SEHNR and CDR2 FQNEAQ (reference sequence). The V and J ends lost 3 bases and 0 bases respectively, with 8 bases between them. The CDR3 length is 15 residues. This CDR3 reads CASSFGDPNTGELFF. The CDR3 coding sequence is TGTGCCAGCAGCTTTGGGGATCCGAACACCGGGGAGCTGTTTTTT.

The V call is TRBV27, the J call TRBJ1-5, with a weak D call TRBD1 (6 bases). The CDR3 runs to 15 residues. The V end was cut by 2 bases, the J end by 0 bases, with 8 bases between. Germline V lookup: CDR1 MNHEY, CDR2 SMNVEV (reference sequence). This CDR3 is CASSLNRDSNQPQHF. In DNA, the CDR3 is TGTGCCAGCAGTTTAAACAGGGATAGCAATCAGCCCCAGCATTTT.